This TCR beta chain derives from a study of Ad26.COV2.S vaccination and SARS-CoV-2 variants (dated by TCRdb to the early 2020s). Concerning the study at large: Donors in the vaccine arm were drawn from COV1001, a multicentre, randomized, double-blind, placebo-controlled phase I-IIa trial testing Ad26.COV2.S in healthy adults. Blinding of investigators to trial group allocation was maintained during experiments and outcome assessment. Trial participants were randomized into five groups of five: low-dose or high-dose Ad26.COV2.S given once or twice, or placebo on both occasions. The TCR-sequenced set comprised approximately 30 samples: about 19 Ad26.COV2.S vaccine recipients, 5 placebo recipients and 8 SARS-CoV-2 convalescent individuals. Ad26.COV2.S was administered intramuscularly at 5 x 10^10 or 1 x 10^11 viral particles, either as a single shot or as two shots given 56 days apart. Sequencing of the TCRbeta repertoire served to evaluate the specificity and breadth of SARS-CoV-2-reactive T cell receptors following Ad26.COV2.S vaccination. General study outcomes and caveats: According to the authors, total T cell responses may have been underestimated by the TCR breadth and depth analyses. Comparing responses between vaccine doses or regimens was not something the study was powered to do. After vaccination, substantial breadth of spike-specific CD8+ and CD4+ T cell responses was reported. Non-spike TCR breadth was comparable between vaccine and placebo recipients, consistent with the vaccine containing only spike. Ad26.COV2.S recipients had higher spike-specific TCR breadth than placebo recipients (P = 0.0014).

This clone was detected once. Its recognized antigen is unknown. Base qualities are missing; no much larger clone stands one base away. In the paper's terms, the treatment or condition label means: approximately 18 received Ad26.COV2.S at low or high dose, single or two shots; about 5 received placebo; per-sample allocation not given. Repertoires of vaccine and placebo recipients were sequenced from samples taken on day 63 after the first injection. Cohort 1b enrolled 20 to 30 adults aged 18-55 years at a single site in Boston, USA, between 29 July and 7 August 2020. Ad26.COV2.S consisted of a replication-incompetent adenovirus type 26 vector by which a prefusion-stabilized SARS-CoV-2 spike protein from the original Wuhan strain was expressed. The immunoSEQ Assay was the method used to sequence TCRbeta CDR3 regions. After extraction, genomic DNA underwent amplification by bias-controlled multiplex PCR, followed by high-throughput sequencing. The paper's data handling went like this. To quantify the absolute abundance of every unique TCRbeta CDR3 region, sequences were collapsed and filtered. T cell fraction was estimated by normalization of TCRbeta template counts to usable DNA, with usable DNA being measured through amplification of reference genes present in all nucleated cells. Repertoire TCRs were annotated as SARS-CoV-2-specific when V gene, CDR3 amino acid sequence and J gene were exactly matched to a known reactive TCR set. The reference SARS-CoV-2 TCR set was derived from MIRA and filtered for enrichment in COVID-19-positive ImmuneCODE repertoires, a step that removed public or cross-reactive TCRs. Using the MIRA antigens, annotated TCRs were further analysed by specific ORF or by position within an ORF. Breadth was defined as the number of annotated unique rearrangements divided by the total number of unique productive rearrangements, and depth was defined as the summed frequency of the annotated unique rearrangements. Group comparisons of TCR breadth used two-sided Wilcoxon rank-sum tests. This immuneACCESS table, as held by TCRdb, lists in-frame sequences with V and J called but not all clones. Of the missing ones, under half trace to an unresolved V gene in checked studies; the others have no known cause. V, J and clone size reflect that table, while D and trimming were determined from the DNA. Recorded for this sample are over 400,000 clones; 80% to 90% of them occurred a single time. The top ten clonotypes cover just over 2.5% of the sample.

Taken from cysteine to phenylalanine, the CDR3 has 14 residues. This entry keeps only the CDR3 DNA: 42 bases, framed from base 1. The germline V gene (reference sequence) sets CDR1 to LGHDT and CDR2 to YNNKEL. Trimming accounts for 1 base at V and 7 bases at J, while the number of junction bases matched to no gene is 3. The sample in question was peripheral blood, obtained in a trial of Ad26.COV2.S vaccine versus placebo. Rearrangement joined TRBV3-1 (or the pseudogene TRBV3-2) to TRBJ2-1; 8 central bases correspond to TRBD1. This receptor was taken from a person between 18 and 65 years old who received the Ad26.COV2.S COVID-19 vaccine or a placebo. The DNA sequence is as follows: TGTGCCAGCAGCCAAGTCTGGACAGGGAATGAGCAGTTCTTC. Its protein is CASSQVWTGNEQFF.